This TCR beta chain appears in the sequencing data of a study of vaccination and CD4 T cells after COVID-19. On the study more broadly: Convalescent patients, SARS-CoV-2 positive by nasal swab PCR, comprised under ten mild cases and one severe case. Investigators took post-vaccine samples a median about 65 days after dose two, within a range of 14 to 241.

Turning to this clonotype: The antigen is not known.

Treatment indicated: roughly nine-day PBMC culture with coronavirus spike peptide pools or control peptides (ViraFEST assay). Researchers used the Oncomine TCR Beta short-read assay to sequence DNA from cultured CD4+ T cells. Genomic DNA was extracted from cultured CD4+ T cells. TCRdb itself ran the PCR reads through MiXCR, one entry per CDR3 protein. Of 12,000 to 15,000 distinct CDR3 sequences in the sample, about 30% are singletons; the top ten hold 20% to 25%. Sequencing was done on a sample of cultured CD4+ T cells from blood. The source of this sequence is a human donor with COVID-19.

This CDR3 reads CASSLQEYEQYF. The CDR3, as DNA: TGTGCCAGCAGCCTACAGGAGTACGAGCAGTACTTC. The chain carries TRBV6-1 and TRBJ2-1; the D gene is possibly TRBD1 (5 bases). The last part of the DNA fits TRBJ2-7 better; the J call may be wrong. Germline loops: CDR1 MNHNS, CDR2 SASEGT. The CDR3 sequence is 12 residues long.